The rows below give T cell receptor beta chains drawn from one sample of a study of T cell responses to AZD1222 COVID-19 vaccine. Clones were read by immunoSEQ multiplex PCR, and TCRdb kept only the in-frame ones, dropping some. The sample contains some 150,000 clones, 85% to 90% of which appear only once. The input for sequencing was peripheral blood, taken 28 days after the second dose of the MenACWY control vaccine. Source of these receptors: an adult who received the MenACWY meningococcal vaccine as a control. Both conserved end residues are trimmed from each CDR3.

j_call | v_call | cdr3_aa
TRBJ2-2 | TRBV18 | ASSPLGPEAGELF
TRBJ1-1 | TRBV6-5 | ASSYGQEAF
TRBJ2-7 | TRBV29-1 | SVAADFGQY
TRBJ1-2 | TRBV7-2 | ASSESGIFGYT
TRBJ1-2 | TRBV2 | ASSDTGYYGYT
TRBJ1-6 | TRBV10-3 | AISGHGQGNSPLH
TRBJ2-1 | TRBV20-1 | SASFDEQF
TRBJ2-7 | TRBV5-6 | ASSLVKGAYEQY
TRBJ1-3 | TRBV29-1 | SVAQAGGNTIY
TRBJ2-7 | TRBV6-2/TRBV6-3 | ASSYSGTQLREQY
TRBJ2-3 | TRBV3-1/TRBV3-2 | ASSQGTAGGTDTQY
TRBJ2-5 | TRBV5-1 | ASCVGQVGETQY
TRBJ2-7 | TRBV27 | ASSLGGRIYEQY